This T cell receptor beta chain is drawn from a study of blood T cell repertoires in COVID-19. CDR3 length equals 14 residues. The ends were cut back, 3 bases at V and 4 bases at J, with 12 bases in the middle. CDR1 is SGHKS and CDR2 is YYEKEE in the germline V gene (reference sequence). Clones were sequenced by immunoSEQ multiplex PCR, and TCRdb holds only the in-frame ones, with some missing. Of fewer than 200,000 clones detected, about 90% appear once; the ten largest clones hold 20% to 25%. The specimen sequenced was peripheral blood. The origin of this receptor is a man aged 55 to 70 with active or convalescent COVID-19. The chain employs TRBV5-5 and TRBJ2-3; D perhaps matches TRBD2 (5 bases). This CDR3 is CASSSGWPADTQYF. CDR3 nucleotide sequence: TGTGCCAGCAGCTCGGGGTGGCCCGCAGATACGCAGTATTTT.